This TCR beta chain was recovered during a study of vaccination effects on CD4 cells after COVID-19. Sequencing was preceded by expansion of antigen-specific CD4+ T cells with viral peptide pools in the ViraFEST assay. The culture ran for approximately 10 days, and then CD4+ T cells were isolated. Participants got two doses of BNT162b2 or mRNA-1273 vaccine. Prior SARS-CoV-2 infection was absent in the vaccine recipients, as shown by negative nucleocapsid antibodies. Details on this clone: Its antigen is still unknown.

The CDR3 has 15 amino acids. Trimming pared 1 base from V and 2 bases from J, leaving 12 bases between. CDR1 MNHNS and CDR2 SASEGT come from the germline V gene. The table came from immunoSEQ multiplex PCR; TCRdb's copy has only in-frame clones and leaves some out. There are some 11,000 clones in the sample; roughly 70% occur only once, and roughly 9% lies in the top ten. Sequences were derived from CD4+ T cells from PBMCs cultured with SARS-CoV-2 spike peptides, sampled after COVID-19 vaccination. The source is a human donor who received a COVID-19 vaccine. V usage is TRBV6-1 and J usage is TRBJ2-7; D ambiguous. The CDR3 is CASSEDPSRTYEQYF. CDR3 coding DNA: TGTGCCAGCAGTGAAGATCCCTCCAGAACCTACGAGCAGTACTTC.